The rows below give T cell receptor beta chains drawn from one sample of a study of cytotoxic CD8 clonotypes in ibrutinib-treated CLL. The assay was immunoSEQ multiplex PCR, and TCRdb's table has in-frame clones only and misses some. The sample lists approximately 350,000 clones, about 64% seen once, with roughly 6% in the top ten. This specimen was PBMCs, taken after 36 months of ibrutinib treatment. Every receptor here comes from a human donor with chronic lymphocytic leukemia. Each CDR3 is given with its conserved first and last residue. The D gene is left open where the match is weak. Clone size is stated in some rows and not others, as once, few, many or a class when expanded.

V: TRBV15; D: -; size: -; J: TRBJ2-7; DNA: TGTGCCACTGCTACGGACTCGAAGCCATACGAGCAGTACTTC; CDR3: CATATDSKPYEQYF
V: TRBV7-3; D: -; size: -; J: TRBJ2-2; DNA: TGTGCCAGCAGCTTCCTCGGGAGCGGGGAGCTGTTTTTT; CDR3: CASSFLGSGELFF
V: TRBV6-1; D: -; size: -; J: TRBJ2-7; DNA: TGTGCCAGCAGTGCTACTCTGTACGAGCAGTACTTC; CDR3: CASSATLYEQYF
V: TRBV18; D: -; size: -; J: TRBJ1-4; DNA: TGTGCCAGCTCACCACGATCAACAACTAATGAAAAACTGTTTTTT; CDR3: CASSPRSTTNEKLFF
V: TRBV7-6; D: -; size: -; J: TRBJ1-1; DNA: TGTGCCAGCAGCCCTATGAAAGGGGTTCACACTGAAGCTTTCTTT; CDR3: CASSPMKGVHTEAFF
V: TRBV27; D: -; size: few; J: TRBJ2-5; DNA: TGTGCCAGCAGTTTCATGGCGGGAGAGACCCAGTACTTC; CDR3: CASSFMAGETQYF
V: TRBV6-1; D: TRBD1; size: once; J: TRBJ2-4; DNA: TGTGCCAGCAGTACCCGGGACAGGGAAAACATTCAGTACTTC; CDR3: CASSTRDRENIQYF
V: TRBV4-1; D: TRBD1; size: -; J: TRBJ2-3; DNA: TGCGCCAGCAGCCAAGTCCCCAGGGGGATCACAGATACGCAGTATTTT; CDR3: CASSQVPRGITDTQYF
V: TRBV7-6; D: TRBD1; size: -; J: TRBJ2-5; DNA: TGTGCCAGCAGCTTAGCGGGACAGTTACAAGAGACCCAGTACTTC; CDR3: CASSLAGQLQETQYF
V: TRBV29-1; D: TRBD2; size: -; J: TRBJ2-7; DNA: TGCAGCGTTGAGGGGACTAGCGGGAGGTACTCTTCCTACGAGCAGTACTTC; CDR3: CSVEGTSGRYSSYEQYF
V: TRBV18; D: TRBD2; size: -; J: TRBJ2-7; DNA: TGTGCCAGCTCACCACAGGAAATAGGACTAGCCTCCAGGGAGGCGTACTTC; CDR3: CASSPQEIGLASREAYF
V: TRBV10-3; D: TRBD2; size: -; J: TRBJ2-3; DNA: TGTGCCACCGCCTCGGGGGGTACGCAGTATTTT; CDR3: CATASGGTQYF
V: TRBV10-3; D: -; size: -; J: TRBJ2-3; DNA: TGTGCCACCGTGGGTACTGTTACGGATACGCAGTATTTT; CDR3: CATVGTVTDTQYF
V: TRBV7-8; D: -; size: -; J: TRBJ2-1; DNA: TGTGCCAGCAGTAAGGGGGGGACCTACAATGAGCAGTTCTTC; CDR3: CASSKGGTYNEQFF
V: TRBV2; D: -; size: once; J: TRBJ1-1; DNA: TGTGCCAGCAGATCTACCCGGGACACTGAAGCTTTCTTT; CDR3: CASRSTRDTEAFF
V: TRBV18; D: -; size: -; J: TRBJ1-5; DNA: TGTGCCAGCTCACCAGGGTCCAATCAGCCCCAGCATTTT; CDR3: CASSPGSNQPQHF
V: TRBV29-1; D: TRBD2; size: -; J: TRBJ2-1; DNA: TGCAGCGTTGAAGATCTTCTAGCGGGAGCCTCCTACAATGAGCAGTTCTTC; CDR3: CSVEDLLAGASYNEQFF
V: TRBV4-1; D: TRBD1; size: -; J: TRBJ2-1; DNA: TGCGCCAGCAGCCAAAACCCGACAGGGAGCTCCTACAATGAGCAGTTCTTC; CDR3: CASSQNPTGSSYNEQFF
V: TRBV2; D: -; size: -; J: TRBJ1-4; DNA: TGTGCCAGCAGTGAATCGGGGAAGGGGACAACTAATGAAAAACTGTTTTTT; CDR3: CASSESGKGTTNEKLFF
V: TRBV5-1; D: TRBD2; size: few; J: TRBJ2-5; DNA: TGCGCCAGCAGCTTGGCTTCCCGTTCTAGCGGGACGCAAGAGACCCAGTACTTC; CDR3: CASSLASRSSGTQETQYF
V: TRBV5-6; D: TRBD2; size: -; J: TRBJ2-7; DNA: TGTGCCAGCAGCTTGTCAACTAGCGGGAATATTCGACGCGAGCAGTACTTC; CDR3: CASSLSTSGNIRREQYF
V: TRBV6-6; D: TRBD1; size: few; J: TRBJ2-1; DNA: TGTGCCAGCAGTAAAGACAGGGGCCATGAGCAGTTCTTC; CDR3: CASSKDRGHEQFF
V: TRBV6-1; D: -; size: -; J: TRBJ2-5; DNA: TGTGCCAGCAGTGAATGGGGGGGGCTAGAGACCCAGTACTTC; CDR3: CASSEWGGLETQYF
V: TRBV9; D: TRBD1; size: few; J: TRBJ1-2; DNA: TGTGCCAGCAGCCCGGGGGACAGGGGCGATATCAGGGATGGCTACACCTTC; CDR3: CASSPGDRGDIRDGYTF
V: TRBV6-1; D: -; size: -; J: TRBJ2-7; DNA: TGTGCCAGCAGTAACGTCCCGACCCACTACGAGCAGTACTTC; CDR3: CASSNVPTHYEQYF
V: TRBV7-3; D: TRBD1; size: -; J: TRBJ2-3; DNA: TGTGCCAGCAGCTTAGCTGGGACAGGTCATACGCAGTATTTT; CDR3: CASSLAGTGHTQYF
V: TRBV28; D: -; size: once; J: TRBJ2-7; DNA: TGTGCCAGCAGACCCCCATACGGGTCTTACTCCTACGAGCAGTACTTC; CDR3: CASRPPYGSYSYEQYF
V: TRBV12-5; D: TRBD2; size: -; J: TRBJ2-7; DNA: TGTGCTAGTGTTTCAGCGGGGGGCCGCTACGAGCAGTACTTC; CDR3: CASVSAGGRYEQYF
V: TRBV5-1; D: -; size: once; J: TRBJ2-3; DNA: TGCGCCAGCGCCCCCGGCACAGATACGCAGTATTTT; CDR3: CASAPGTDTQYF
V: TRBV6-5; D: TRBD2; size: -; J: TRBJ2-3; DNA: TGTGCCAGCAGACCTAGCGGGAGGGCCGCGGATACGCAGTATTTT; CDR3: CASRPSGRAADTQYF
V: TRBV5-1; D: -; size: -; J: TRBJ1-2; DNA: TGCGCCAGCCAGCTTGGAACGGTAGGCTATGGCTACACCTTC; CDR3: CASQLGTVGYGYTF
V: TRBV19; D: -; size: -; J: TRBJ1-2; DNA: TGTGCCAGTATCAAAACAGGCGGCTATGGCTACACCTTC; CDR3: CASIKTGGYGYTF
V: TRBV5-1; D: -; size: -; J: TRBJ2-1; DNA: TGCGCCAGCAGCTTAACAGGGTCCTACTCCTACAATGAGCAGTTCTTC; CDR3: CASSLTGSYSYNEQFF
V: TRBV7-6; D: -; size: -; J: TRBJ2-1; DNA: TGTGCCAGCAGCGATCCCCGCCGATTTGCGGACAATGAGCAGTTCTTC; CDR3: CASSDPRRFADNEQFF
V: TRBV2; D: TRBD1; size: once; J: TRBJ2-7; DNA: TGTGCCAGCAGTGAATCCGGGACAGCAGCCTACGAGCAGTACTTC; CDR3: CASSESGTAAYEQYF
V: TRBV9; D: TRBD1; size: -; J: TRBJ1-4; DNA: TGTGCCAGCAGCGGCCGAACCGGGACAGGGGATGAAAAACTGTTTTTT; CDR3: CASSGRTGTGDEKLFF
V: TRBV18; D: TRBD2; size: -; J: TRBJ2-3; DNA: TGTGCCAGCTCAAGACGGGAGGAGTCAGATACGCAGTATTTT; CDR3: CASSRREESDTQYF
V: TRBV29-1; D: -; size: -; J: TRBJ1-2; DNA: TGCAGCGCCAGAGCCCCGTGGACCTACCAGGGATTTTATGGCTACACCTTC; CDR3: CSARAPWTYQGFYGYTF
V: TRBV27; D: TRBD1; size: -; J: TRBJ2-1; DNA: TGTGCCAGCAGTCCGACCGGACAGGGATCGAATGAGCAGTTCTTC; CDR3: CASSPTGQGSNEQFF
V: TRBV27; D: -; size: few; J: TRBJ2-7; DNA: TGTGCCAGCAGGTCACGACAGGCCTACGAGCAGTACTTC; CDR3: CASRSRQAYEQYF
V: TRBV13; D: -; size: -; J: TRBJ2-2; DNA: TGTGCCAGCAGCTTAGCAGGGACCGGGGAGCTGTTTTTT; CDR3: CASSLAGTGELFF
V: TRBV19; D: -; size: -; J: TRBJ2-7; DNA: TGTGCCAGTAAGCCCCGGGACTCGACACACTACGAGCAGTACTTC; CDR3: CASKPRDSTHYEQYF
V: TRBV6-5; D: -; size: -; J: TRBJ1-2; DNA: TGTGCCAGCAGTCCTATCGGAGTTCGGGGAGGCTACACCTTC; CDR3: CASSPIGVRGGYTF
V: TRBV5-4; D: -; size: -; J: TRBJ1-2; DNA: TGTGCCAGCAGCGGAACAGGGTTTGGCTACACCTTC; CDR3: CASSGTGFGYTF
V: TRBV28; D: -; size: -; J: TRBJ2-7; DNA: TGTGCCAGCAGTTTTAGGGGGGCCCACTACGAGCAGTACTTC; CDR3: CASSFRGAHYEQYF
V: TRBV5-5; D: -; size: -; J: TRBJ2-2; DNA: TGTGCCAGCAGCTTGGAACCCAGGGGGGACACCGGGGAGCTGTTTTTT; CDR3: CASSLEPRGDTGELFF
V: TRBV18; D: -; size: -; J: TRBJ1-2; DNA: TGTGCCAGCTCACCAGGGTTCTATGGCTACACCTTC; CDR3: CASSPGFYGYTF
V: TRBV27; D: TRBD1; size: few; J: TRBJ1-2; DNA: TGTGCCAGCAGTCCCCGGGACAGGGTCGGCTACACCTTC; CDR3: CASSPRDRVGYTF
V: TRBV6-1; D: -; size: -; J: TRBJ2-7; DNA: TGTGCCAGCAGTTGGAGTTCTTCCTACGAGCAGTACTTC; CDR3: CASSWSSSYEQYF
V: TRBV6-6; D: TRBD1; size: few; J: TRBJ2-7; DNA: TGTGCCAGCAGTGTGACAGGGGGCCCCTACGAGCAGTACTTC; CDR3: CASSVTGGPYEQYF
V: TRBV21-1; D: -; size: -; J: TRBJ2-2; DNA: TGTGCCAGCAGCAACGGTCCCGAACCCCTGAGTTTGGGGGCGATCACCGGGGAGCTGTTTTTT; CDR3: CASSNGPEPLSLGAITGELFF
V: TRBV5-1; D: TRBD1; size: -; J: TRBJ1-2; DNA: TGCGCCAGCAGCTCTCAGGGGGTAAACTATGGCTACACCTTC; CDR3: CASSSQGVNYGYTF
V: TRBV14; D: -; size: -; J: TRBJ1-6; DNA: TGTGCCAGCAGCCCCGGTATTGGGTCACCCCTCCACTTT; CDR3: CASSPGIGSPLHF
V: TRBV5-4; D: -; size: -; J: TRBJ2-3; DNA: TGTGCCAGCAGCTTTGGAGGGGCCGGCACAGATACGCAGTATTTT; CDR3: CASSFGGAGTDTQYF
V: TRBV19; D: -; size: few; J: TRBJ2-7; DNA: TGTGCCAGTCGAACCGGGAACCCTCCCTACGAGCAGTACTTC; CDR3: CASRTGNPPYEQYF
V: TRBV19; D: -; size: -; J: TRBJ2-7; DNA: TGTGCCGGTCCCCGGGTCCTTAGGGTTACCGAGCAGTACTTC; CDR3: CAGPRVLRVTEQYF
V: TRBV6-5; D: TRBD1; size: -; J: TRBJ1-2; DNA: TGTGCCAGCAGTTACCAGGGGGCCAATGGCTACACCTTC; CDR3: CASSYQGANGYTF
V: TRBV18; D: -; size: -; J: TRBJ2-6; DNA: TGTGCCAGCTCACCTACTCTTGGGTCGCCCCCTGGGGCCAACGTCCTGACTTTC; CDR3: CASSPTLGSPPGANVLTF
V: TRBV28; D: -; size: -; J: TRBJ2-5; DNA: TGTGCCAGCAGTTCCTGGGAGACCCAGTACTTC; CDR3: CASSSWETQYF